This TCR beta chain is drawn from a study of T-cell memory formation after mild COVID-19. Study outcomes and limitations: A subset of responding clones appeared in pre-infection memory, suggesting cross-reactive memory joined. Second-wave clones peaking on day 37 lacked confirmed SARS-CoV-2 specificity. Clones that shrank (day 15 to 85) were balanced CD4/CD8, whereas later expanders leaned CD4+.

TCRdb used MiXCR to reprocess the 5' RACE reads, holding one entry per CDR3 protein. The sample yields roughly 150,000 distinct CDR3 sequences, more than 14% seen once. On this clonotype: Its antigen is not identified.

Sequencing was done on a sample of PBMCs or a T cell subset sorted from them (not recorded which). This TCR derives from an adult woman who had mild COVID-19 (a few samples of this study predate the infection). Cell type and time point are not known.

The chain's CDR3 is CASSEGGSVSETQYF. As DNA, the CDR3 is TGTGCCAGCAGTGAGGGGGGGTCGGTTTCAGAGACCCAGTACTTC. The rearrangement uses TRBV6-1 and TRBJ2-5; TRBD2 matches 7 bases. Trimming at V came to 3 bases and at J to 4 bases, leaving 8 bases not matched to a gene. The CDR3 has 15 residues. Germline CDR1 reads MNHNS; CDR2 reads SASEGT.